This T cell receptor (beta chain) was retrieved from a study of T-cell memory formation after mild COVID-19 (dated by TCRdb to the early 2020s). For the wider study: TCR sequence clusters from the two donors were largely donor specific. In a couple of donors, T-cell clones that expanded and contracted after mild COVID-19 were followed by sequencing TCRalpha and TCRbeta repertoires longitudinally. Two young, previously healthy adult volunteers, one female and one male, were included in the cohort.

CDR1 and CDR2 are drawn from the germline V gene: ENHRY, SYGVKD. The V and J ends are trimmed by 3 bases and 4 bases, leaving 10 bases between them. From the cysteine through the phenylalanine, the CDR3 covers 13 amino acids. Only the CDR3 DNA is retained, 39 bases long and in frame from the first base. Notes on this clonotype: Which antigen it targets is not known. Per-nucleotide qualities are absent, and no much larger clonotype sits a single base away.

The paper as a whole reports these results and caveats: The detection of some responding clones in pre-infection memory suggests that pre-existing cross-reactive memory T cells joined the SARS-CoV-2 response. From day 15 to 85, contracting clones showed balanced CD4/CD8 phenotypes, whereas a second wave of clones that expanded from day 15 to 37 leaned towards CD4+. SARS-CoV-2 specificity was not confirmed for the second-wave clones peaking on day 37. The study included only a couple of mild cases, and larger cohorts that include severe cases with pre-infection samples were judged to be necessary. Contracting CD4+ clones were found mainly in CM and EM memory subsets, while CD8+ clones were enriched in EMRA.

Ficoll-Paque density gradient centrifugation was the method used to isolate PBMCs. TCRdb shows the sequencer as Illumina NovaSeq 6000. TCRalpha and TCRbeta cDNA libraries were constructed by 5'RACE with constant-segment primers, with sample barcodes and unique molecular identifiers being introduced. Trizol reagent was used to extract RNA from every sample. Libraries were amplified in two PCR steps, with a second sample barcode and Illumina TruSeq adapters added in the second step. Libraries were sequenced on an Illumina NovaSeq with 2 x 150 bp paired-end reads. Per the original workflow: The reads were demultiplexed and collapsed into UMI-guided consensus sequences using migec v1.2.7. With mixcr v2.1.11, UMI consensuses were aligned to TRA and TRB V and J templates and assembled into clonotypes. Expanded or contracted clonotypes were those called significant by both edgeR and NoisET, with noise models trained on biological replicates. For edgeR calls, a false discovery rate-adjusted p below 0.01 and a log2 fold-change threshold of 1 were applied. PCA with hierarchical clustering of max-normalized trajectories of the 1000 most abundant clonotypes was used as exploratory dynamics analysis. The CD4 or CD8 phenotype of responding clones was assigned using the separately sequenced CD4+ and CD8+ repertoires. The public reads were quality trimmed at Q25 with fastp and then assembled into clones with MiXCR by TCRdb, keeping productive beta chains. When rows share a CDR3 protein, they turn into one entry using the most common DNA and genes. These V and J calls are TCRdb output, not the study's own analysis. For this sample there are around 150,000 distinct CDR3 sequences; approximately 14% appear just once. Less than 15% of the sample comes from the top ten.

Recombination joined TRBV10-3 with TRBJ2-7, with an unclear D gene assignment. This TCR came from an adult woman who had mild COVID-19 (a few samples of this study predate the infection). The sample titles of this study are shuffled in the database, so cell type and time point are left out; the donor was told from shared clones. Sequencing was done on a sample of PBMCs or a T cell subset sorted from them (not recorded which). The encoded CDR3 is CAISEFDVYEQYF. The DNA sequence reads TGTGCCATCAGTGAATTCGACGTTTACGAGCAGTACTTC.